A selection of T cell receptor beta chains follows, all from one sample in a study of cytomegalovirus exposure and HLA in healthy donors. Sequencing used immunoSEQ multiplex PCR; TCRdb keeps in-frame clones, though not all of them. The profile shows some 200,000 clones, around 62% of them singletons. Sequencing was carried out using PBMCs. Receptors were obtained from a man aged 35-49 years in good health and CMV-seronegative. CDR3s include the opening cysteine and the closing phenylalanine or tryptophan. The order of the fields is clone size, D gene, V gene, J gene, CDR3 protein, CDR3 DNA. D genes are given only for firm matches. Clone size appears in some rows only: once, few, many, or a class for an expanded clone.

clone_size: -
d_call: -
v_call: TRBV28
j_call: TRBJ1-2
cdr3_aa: CASSFGGDGGYTF
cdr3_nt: TGTGCCAGCAGTTTCGGGGGGGACGGTGGCTACACCTTC

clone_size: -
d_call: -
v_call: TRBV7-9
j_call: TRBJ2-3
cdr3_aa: CSSTPSTDTQYF
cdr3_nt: TGTTCCAGCACCCCGTCCACAGATACGCAGTATTTT

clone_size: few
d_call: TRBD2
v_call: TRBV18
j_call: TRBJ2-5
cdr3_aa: CASSPPAGDETQYF
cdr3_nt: TGTGCCAGCTCACCACCTGCGGGGGACGAGACCCAGTACTTC

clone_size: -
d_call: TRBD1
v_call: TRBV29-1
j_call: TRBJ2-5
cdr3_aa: CSVADRGRLYF
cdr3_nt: TGCAGCGTTGCGGACAGGGGGCGACTGTACTTC

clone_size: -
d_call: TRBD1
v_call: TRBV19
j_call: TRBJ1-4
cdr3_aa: CASSTGTGNEKLFF
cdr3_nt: TGTGCCAGTAGTACCGGGACAGGGAATGAAAAACTGTTTTTT

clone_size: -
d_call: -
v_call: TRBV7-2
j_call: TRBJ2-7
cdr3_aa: CASSIPGSSYEQYF
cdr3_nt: TGTGCCAGCAGCATCCCGGGGAGCTCCTACGAGCAGTACTTC

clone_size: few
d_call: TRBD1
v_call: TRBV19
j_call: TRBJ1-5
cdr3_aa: CASSAQGTGDQPQHF
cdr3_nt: TGTGCCAGTAGTGCCCAAGGGACAGGGGATCAGCCCCAGCATTTT

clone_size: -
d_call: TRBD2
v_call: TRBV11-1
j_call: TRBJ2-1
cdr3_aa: CASSFQTSGSSYNEQFF
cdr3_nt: TGTGCCAGCAGCTTCCAGACTAGCGGGAGCTCCTACAATGAGCAGTTCTTC

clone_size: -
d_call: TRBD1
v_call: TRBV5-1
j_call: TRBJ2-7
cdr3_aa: CASSLTGVHEQYF
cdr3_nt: TGCGCCAGCAGCCTAACAGGGGTCCACGAGCAGTACTTC

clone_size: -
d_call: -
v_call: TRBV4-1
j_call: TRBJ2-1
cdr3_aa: CASSQPSAYNEQFF
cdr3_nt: TGCGCCAGCAGCCAACCTAGCGCTTACAATGAGCAGTTCTTC

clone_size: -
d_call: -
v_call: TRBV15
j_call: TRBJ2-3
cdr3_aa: CATSPGGAISTDTQYF
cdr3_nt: TGTGCCACCAGCCCCGGGGGAGCGATAAGCACAGATACGCAGTATTTT

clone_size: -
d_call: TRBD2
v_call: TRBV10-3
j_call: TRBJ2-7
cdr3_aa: CAISEVGTSASYEQYF
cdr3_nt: TGTGCCATCAGTGAGGTCGGGACTAGCGCTTCCTACGAGCAGTACTTC

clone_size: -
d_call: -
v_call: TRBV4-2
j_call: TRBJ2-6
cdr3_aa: CASSIRGSGANVLTF
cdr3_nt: TGTGCCAGCAGCATACGAGGCTCTGGGGCCAACGTCCTGACTTTC

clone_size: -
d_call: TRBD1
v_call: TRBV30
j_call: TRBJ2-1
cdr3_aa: CAGFGTGWNEQFF
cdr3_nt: TGTGCCGGATTCGGGACAGGGTGGAATGAGCAGTTCTTC

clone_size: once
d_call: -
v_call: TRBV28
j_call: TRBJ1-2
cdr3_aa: CATRTMGGNYGYTF
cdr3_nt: TGTGCCACCCGGACAATGGGGGGTAACTATGGCTACACCTTC

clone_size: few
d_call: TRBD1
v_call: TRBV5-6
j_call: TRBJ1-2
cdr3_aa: CASSPDTGGSNYGYTF
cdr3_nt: TGTGCCAGCAGCCCAGATACAGGGGGCTCTAACTATGGCTACACCTTC

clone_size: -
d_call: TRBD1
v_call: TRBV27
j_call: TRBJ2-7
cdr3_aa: CASSPVSGQGVHEQYF
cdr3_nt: TGTGCCAGCAGTCCCGTTTCGGGACAGGGAGTGCACGAGCAGTACTTC

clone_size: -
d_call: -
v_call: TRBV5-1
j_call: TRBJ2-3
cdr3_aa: CASSFAGEGDTQYF
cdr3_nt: TGCGCCAGCAGCTTCGCAGGGGAGGGAGATACGCAGTATTTT

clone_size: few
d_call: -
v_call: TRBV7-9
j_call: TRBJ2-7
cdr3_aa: CARASGSYEQYF
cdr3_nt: TGTGCCAGGGCCTCAGGGTCCTACGAGCAGTACTTC

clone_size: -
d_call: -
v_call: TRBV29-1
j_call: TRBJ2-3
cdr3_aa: CSASQGDTDTQYF
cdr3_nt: TGCAGCGCCTCACAGGGTGACACAGATACGCAGTATTTT

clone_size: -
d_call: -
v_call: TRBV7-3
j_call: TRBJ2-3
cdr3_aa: CASSLSGVTDTQYF
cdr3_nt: TGTGCCAGCAGCTTAAGCGGGGTCACAGATACGCAGTATTTT

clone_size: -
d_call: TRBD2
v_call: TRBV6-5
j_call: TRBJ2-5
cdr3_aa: CASSTPRLAGETQYF
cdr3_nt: TGTGCCAGCAGTACGCCGCGACTAGCGGGAGAGACCCAGTACTTC

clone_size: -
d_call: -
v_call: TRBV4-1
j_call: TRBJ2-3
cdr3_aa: CASSRGVTDTQYF
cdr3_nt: TGCGCCAGCAGCCGCGGGGTAACAGATACGCAGTATTTT

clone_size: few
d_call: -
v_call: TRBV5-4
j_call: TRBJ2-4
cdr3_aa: CASSLGLAKNIQYF
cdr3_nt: TGTGCCAGCAGCTTAGGACTAGCCAAAAACATTCAGTACTTC

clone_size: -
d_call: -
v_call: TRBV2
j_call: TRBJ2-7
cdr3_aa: CASSASGFLTYEQYF
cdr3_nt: TGTGCCAGCAGTGCTTCAGGATTCCTGACCTACGAGCAGTACTTC

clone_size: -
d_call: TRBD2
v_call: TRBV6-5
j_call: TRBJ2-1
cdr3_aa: CASSLGLIGLNEQFF
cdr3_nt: TGTGCCAGCAGTTTGGGACTAATCGGTTTAAATGAGCAGTTCTTC

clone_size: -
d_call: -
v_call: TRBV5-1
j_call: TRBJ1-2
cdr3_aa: CASSLESNGYTF
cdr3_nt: TGCGCCAGCAGCTTGGAGAGCAATGGCTACACCTTC

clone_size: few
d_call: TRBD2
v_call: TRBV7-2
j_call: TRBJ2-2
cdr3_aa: CASSSTSNGLAGNTGELFF
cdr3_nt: TGTGCCAGCAGCTCAACCTCCAATGGACTAGCGGGGAACACCGGGGAGCTGTTTTTT

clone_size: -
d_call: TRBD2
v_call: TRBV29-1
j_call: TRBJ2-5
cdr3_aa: CSVDQRGARFQETQYF
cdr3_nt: TGCAGCGTTGACCAGCGGGGGGCCCGATTCCAAGAGACCCAGTACTTC

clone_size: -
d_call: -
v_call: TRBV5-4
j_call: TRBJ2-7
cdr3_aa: CASSINRVSHEQYF
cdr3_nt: TGTGCCAGCAGCATAAACAGGGTTTCCCACGAGCAGTACTTC

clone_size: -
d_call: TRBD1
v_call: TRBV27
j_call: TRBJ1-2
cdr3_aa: CASSVRDRGIYYGYTF
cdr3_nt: TGTGCCAGCAGTGTCAGGGACAGGGGTATTTACTATGGCTACACCTTC

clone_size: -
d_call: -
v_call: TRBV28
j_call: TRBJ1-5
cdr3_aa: CASSFSGDGNQPQHF
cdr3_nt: TGTGCCAGCAGTTTCTCGGGGGATGGCAATCAGCCCCAGCATTTT

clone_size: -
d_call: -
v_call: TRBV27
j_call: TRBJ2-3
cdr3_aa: CASSLSAGVNTQYF
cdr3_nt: TGTGCCAGCAGTTTATCGGCAGGGGTAAATACGCAGTATTTT

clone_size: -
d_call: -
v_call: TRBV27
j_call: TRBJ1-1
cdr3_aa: CASRNRTLSHTEAFF
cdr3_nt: TGTGCCAGCAGGAACCGTACACTATCCCACACTGAAGCTTTCTTT

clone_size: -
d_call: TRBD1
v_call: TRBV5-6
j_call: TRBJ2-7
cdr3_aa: CASSLGPGQGNYEQYF
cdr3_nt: TGTGCCAGCAGCTTGGGGCCGGGACAGGGTAATTACGAGCAGTACTTC

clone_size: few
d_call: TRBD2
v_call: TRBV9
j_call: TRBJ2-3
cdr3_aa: CASSVGGGSTDTQYF
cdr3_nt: TGTGCCAGCAGCGTAGGCGGGGGTAGCACAGATACGCAGTATTTT

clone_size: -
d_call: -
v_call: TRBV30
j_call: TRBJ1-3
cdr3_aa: CAWSVRRGNTIYF
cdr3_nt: TGTGCCTGGAGTGTGAGGCGCGGAAACACCATATATTTT

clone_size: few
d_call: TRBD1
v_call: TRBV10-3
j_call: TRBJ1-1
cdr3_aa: CAISELGQGRAEAFF
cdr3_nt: TGTGCCATCAGTGAGTTGGGACAGGGAAGGGCTGAAGCTTTCTTT